This passage covers 10 T cell receptor beta chains from one sample sequenced in a study of shared clonotypes between healthy human individuals. Produced via immunoSEQ multiplex PCR; TCRdb's table is partial and in-frame only. The sample contains 2 million to 3 million clones, over 85% of which appear only once. Sequences were obtained from naive CD4+ T cells from PBMCs. The subset here: CD45RA+ positively selected. These receptor sequences come from a man aged 18 to 30 in good health. Some clones in this sample may be carry-over from other donors' samples.

This clone was seen once. V usage is TRBV7-2 and J usage is TRBJ1-2; TRBD1 matches 7 bases. Germline CDR1 SGHTA, CDR2 FQGNSA. Trimming took 5 bases from V and 0 from J; bases not matched to a gene: 9. The CDR3 consists of 16 residues. CDR3 nucleotides: TGTGCCAGCAGCCTAGGACAGGCAACTTCTAACTATGGCTACACCTTC. This gives the protein CASSLGQATSNYGYTF.

The gene calls are TRBV21-1 and TRBJ1-1; the D segment call TRBD1 is taken from the table without a DNA check. TRBV21-1 is recorded as a pseudogene. CDR3 length: 15 amino acids. CDR3 residues: CASSKVGRQNTEAFF. The CDR3, as DNA: TGTGCCAGCAGCAAAGTAGGCAGGCAGAACACTGAAGCTTTCTTT.

The chain joins TRBV23-1 to TRBJ1-4; D uncertain. TRBV23-1 is recorded as an ORF, its role being uncertain. V lost 0 bases and J lost 0, with 8 bases in between. This CDR3 comprises 16 residues. CDR3 amino acids: CASSQSKHSTNEKLFF. CDR3 nucleotides: TGCGCCAGCAGTCAATCGAAGCACTCAACTAATGAAAAACTGTTTTTT.

The chain has TRBV19 and TRBJ1-1, with 10 bases aligning to TRBD1. Looked up from germline, CDR1 is LNHDA and CDR2 is SQIVND (reference sequence). Unmatched junction bases numbered 4, after V lost 6 bases and J lost 6 bases. The length of the CDR3 is 13 residues. CDR3 nucleotide sequence: TGTGCCAGTAGCAGACAGGGGGCCCCTGAAGCTTTCTTT. It codes for CASSRQGAPEAFF.

The chain carries TRBV18 and TRBJ1-5, with D maybe TRBD1 (5 bases). There are 14 residues in the CDR3. Trimming pared 4 bases from V and 0 bases from J, leaving 7 bases between. Germline V gene lookup returns CDR1 KGHSH and CDR2 LQKENI. The CDR3 here is CASSQTDSNQPQHF. The CDR3 nucleotides are TGTGCCAGCTCACAGACAGATAGCAATCAGCCCCAGCATTTT.

The gene calls are TRBV7-7 and TRBJ2-5; D not resolved. From germline, CDR1 is SSHAT and CDR2 FNYEAQ (reference sequence). The CDR3 loop spans 12 amino acids. The germline V and J ends were trimmed by 5 bases and 2 bases, with 6 bases remaining between them. The CDR3 nucleotides are TGTGCCAGCAGCATGAATCAAGAGACCCAGTACTTC. This sequence encodes CASSMNQETQYF.

J is TRBJ2-7 and V is TRBV28; D possibly corresponds to TRBD2 (5 bases). The length of the CDR3 is 16 residues. CDR1 and CDR2 from the germline V gene are MDHEN and SYDVKM. V was trimmed by 5 bases and J by 7 bases, leaving 24 bases between them. The CDR3 here is CASSPFVGVGPREQYF. CDR3 nucleotides: TGTGCCAGCAGTCCCTTTGTGGGAGTGGGCCCTCGGGAGCAGTACTTC.

As concerns this clone: The sample holds other DNA sequences that translate to the same CDR3. CDR3 in amino acids: CASSRREGHNEQFF. As DNA, the CDR3 is TGTGCCAGCAGCCGACGAGAAGGACACAATGAGCAGTTCTTC. The genes are TRBV11-3 and TRBJ2-1; D is uncertain. This CDR3 has 14 amino acids. Germline CDR1 is SGHNT and CDR2 is YENEEA. V dropped 5 bases and J dropped 5 bases, with 13 bases sitting between them.

This clone was detected only once. The same CDR3 is also encoded by other DNA sequences in this sample. The genes are TRBV29-1 and TRBJ2-7, with TRBD1 matching over 7 bases. The CDR3 spans 13 residues. The germline gives CDR1 SQVTM, CDR2 ANQGSEA. V lost 6 bases, J lost 0 bases, and 5 bases stayed unmatched. The CDR3: CSVRTGSSYEQYF. In nucleotides, the CDR3 is TGCAGCGTGAGGACAGGCAGCTCCTACGAGCAGTACTTC.

The genes are TRBV5-1 and TRBJ2-3; no reliable D call. Germline V gives CDR1 SGHRS, CDR2 YFSETQ. The CDR3 sequence is 15 residues long. Trimming removed 0 bases from V and 4 bases from J, with 12 bases in between. The CDR3 coding sequence is TGCGCCAGCAGCTTGGCCGTCACGGGCGCAGATACGCAGTATTTT. Translation: CASSLAVTGADTQYF.